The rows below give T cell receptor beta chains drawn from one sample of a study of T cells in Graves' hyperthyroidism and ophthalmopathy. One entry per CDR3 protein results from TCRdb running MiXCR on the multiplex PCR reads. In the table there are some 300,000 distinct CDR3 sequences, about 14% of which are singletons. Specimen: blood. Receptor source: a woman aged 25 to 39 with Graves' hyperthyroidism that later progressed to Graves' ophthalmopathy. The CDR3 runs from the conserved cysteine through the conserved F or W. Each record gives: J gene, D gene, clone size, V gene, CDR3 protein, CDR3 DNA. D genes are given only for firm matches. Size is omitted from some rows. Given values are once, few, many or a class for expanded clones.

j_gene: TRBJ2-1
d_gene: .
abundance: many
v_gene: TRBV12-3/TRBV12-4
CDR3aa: CASSYDGRTVYNEQFF
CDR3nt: TGTGCCAGCAGTTACGACGGGAGAACGGTATACAATGAGCAGTTCTTC

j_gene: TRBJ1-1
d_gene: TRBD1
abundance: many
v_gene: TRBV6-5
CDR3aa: CASSYAGGRTEAFF
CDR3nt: TGTGCCAGCAGTTACGCAGGGGGCAGGACTGAAGCTTTCTTT

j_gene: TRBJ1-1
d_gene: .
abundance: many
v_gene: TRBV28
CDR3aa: CASSPGGRLAAEAFF
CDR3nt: TGTGCCAGCAGTCCGGGCGGACGGCTAGCCGCTGAAGCTTTCTTT

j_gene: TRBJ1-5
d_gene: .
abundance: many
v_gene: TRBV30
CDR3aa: CAWSQGGEQPQHF
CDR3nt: TGTGCCTGGAGTCAGGGTGGAGAACAGCCCCAGCATTTT

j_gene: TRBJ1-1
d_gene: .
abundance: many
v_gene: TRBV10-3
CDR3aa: CAITKGVGAEAFF
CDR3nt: TGTGCCATCACCAAGGGGGTTGGGGCTGAAGCTTTCTTT

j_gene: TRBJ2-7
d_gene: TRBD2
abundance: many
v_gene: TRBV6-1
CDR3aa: CASSFGGSGSDEQYF
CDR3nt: TGTGCCAGCAGTTTCGGCGGGAGCGGGTCGGACGAGCAGTACTTC

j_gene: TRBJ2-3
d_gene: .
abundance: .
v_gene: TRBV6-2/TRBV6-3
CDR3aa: CASTEGFTSTDTQYF
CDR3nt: TGTGCCAGCACCGAGGGGTTTACTTCCACAGATACGCAGTATTTT

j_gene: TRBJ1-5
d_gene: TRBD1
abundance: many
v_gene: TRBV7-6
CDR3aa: CASSVPGQNLNQPQHF
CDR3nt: TGTGCCAGCAGCGTACCGGGACAGAATCTGAATCAGCCCCAGCATTTT

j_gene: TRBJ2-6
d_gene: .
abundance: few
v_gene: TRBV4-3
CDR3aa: CASSQWQAGANVLTF
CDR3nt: TGCGCCAGCAGCCAATGGCAGGCGGGGGCCAACGTCCTGACTTTC

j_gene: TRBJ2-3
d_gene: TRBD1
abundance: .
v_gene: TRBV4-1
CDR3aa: CASSDGTGNTDTQYF
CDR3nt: TGCGCCAGCAGCGACGGGACAGGGAACACAGATACGCAGTATTTT

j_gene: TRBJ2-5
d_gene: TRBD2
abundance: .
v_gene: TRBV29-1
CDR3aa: CSVRTSGRLETQYF
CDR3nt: TGCAGCGTACGGACTAGCGGGAGACTGGAGACCCAGTACTTC

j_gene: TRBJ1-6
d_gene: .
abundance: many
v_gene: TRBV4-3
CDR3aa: CASSQDGVSPLHF
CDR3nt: TGCGCCAGCAGCCAAGATGGGGTGTCACCCCTCCACTTT

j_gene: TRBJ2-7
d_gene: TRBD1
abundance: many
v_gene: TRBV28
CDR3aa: CASRRDRVREQYF
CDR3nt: TGTGCCAGCAGACGGGACAGGGTTCGGGAGCAGTACTTC

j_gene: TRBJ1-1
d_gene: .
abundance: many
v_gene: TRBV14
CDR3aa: CASSPFPSYGEAFF
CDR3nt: TGTGCCAGCAGCCCCTTTCCCTCCTACGGTGAAGCTTTCTTT

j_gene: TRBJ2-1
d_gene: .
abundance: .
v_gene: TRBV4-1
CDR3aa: CASRSVGSYNEQFF
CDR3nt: TGCGCCAGCAGATCAGTCGGATCCTACAATGAGCAGTTCTTC

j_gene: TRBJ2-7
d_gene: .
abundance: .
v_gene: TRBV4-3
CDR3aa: CASSQEQLAHEQYF
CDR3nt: TGCGCCAGCAGCCAAGAACAACTGGCCCACGAGCAGTACTTC

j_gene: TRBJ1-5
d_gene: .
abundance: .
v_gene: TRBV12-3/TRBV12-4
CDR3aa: CASSPAGGGLGNQPQHF
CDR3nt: TGTGCCAGCAGTCCTGCGGGGGGGGGGTTGGGCAATCAGCCCCAGCATTTT

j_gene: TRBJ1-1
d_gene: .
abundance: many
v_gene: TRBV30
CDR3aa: CACTGNTEAFF
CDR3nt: TGTGCCTGTACAGGGAACACTGAAGCTTTCTTT

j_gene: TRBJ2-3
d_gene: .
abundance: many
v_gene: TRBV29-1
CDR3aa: CSVDPDTDTQYF
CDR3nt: TGCAGCGTTGACCCAGACACAGATACGCAGTATTTT

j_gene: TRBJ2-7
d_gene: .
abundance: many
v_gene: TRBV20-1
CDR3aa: CSARLWQGSGGEQYF
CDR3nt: TGCAGTGCTAGATTGTGGCAGGGGAGTGGCGGCGAGCAGTACTTC

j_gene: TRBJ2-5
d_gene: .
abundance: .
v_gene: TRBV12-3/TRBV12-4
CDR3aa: CASSFALGETQYF
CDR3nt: TGTGCCAGCAGTTTTGCCCTAGGGGAGACCCAGTACTTC

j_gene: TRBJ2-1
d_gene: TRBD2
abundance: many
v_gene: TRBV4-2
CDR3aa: CASSQQAGGVNEQFF
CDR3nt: TGTGCCAGCAGCCAACAAGCGGGAGGGGTCAATGAGCAGTTCTTC

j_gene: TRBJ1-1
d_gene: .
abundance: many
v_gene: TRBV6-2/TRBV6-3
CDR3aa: CASSYRQGLNTEAFF
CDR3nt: TGTGCCAGCAGTTACCGGCAGGGTTTGAACACTGAAGCTTTCTTT

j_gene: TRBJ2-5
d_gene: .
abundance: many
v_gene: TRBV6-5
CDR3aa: CASSYRRPPQETQYF
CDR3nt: TGTGCCAGCAGTTACAGGAGGCCCCCCCAAGAGACCCAGTACTTC

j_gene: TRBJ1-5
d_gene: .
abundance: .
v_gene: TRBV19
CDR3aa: CASISGSANSNQPQHF
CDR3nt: TGTGCCAGTATCAGTGGGAGCGCTAATAGCAATCAGCCCCAGCATTTT

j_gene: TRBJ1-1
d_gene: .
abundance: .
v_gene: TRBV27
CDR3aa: CASSLRQQGTEAFF
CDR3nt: TGTGCCAGCAGCCTCCGACAGCAGGGGACTGAAGCTTTCTTT

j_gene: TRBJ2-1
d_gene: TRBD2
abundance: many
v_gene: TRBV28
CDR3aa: CASGTSGYNEQFF
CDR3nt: TGTGCCAGCGGGACTAGCGGATACAATGAGCAGTTCTTC

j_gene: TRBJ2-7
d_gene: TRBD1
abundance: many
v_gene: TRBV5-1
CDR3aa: CASSLSLKGAYEQYF
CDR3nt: TGCGCCAGCAGCTTGAGTTTGAAGGGGGCGTACGAGCAGTACTTC

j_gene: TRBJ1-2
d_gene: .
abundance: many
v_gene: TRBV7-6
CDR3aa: CASSFQGLDGYTF
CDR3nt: TGTGCCAGCAGCTTTCAGGGGCTCGATGGCTACACCTTC

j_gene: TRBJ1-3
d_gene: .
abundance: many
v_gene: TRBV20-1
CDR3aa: CSASRLAGNTIYF
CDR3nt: TGCAGTGCTAGTCGTCTGGCTGGAAACACCATATATTTT